This is a list of T cell receptor beta chains from one sample in a study of blood T cell repertoires in COVID-19. Produced via immunoSEQ multiplex PCR; TCRdb's table is partial and in-frame only. The repertoire has about 170,000 clones, roughly 84% of them found once; the top ten carry about 10%. The sequenced material came from peripheral blood. The receptors originated from a woman older than 75 with active or convalescent COVID-19. Both conserved end residues are part of each CDR3. A D gene is named only where the DNA matches it firmly. A row's size may be missing; if present it is once, few, many or a size class.

>TRBD1|NA|TRBV18|TRBJ2-1
TGTGCCAGCTCACCCGGACAGGACAATGAGCAGTTCTTC
CASSPGQDNEQFF
>NA|NA|TRBV6-5|TRBJ1-1
TGTGCCAGCAGCCTTGACACGACGAACACTGAAGCTTTCTTT
CASSLDTTNTEAFF
>NA|NA|TRBV6-1|TRBJ1-5
TGTGCCAGCAGTGAAGAGAGACTTTCAAGCAATCAGCCCCAGCATTTT
CASSEERLSSNQPQHF
>NA|NA|TRBV7-3|TRBJ1-3
TGTGCCAGCAGCTTAAACGCAGGATTTGGAAACACCATATATTTT
CASSLNAGFGNTIYF
>NA|NA|TRBV5-5|TRBJ2-7
TGTGCCAGCAGCTTGGACGGACTGATGAGCGCGGAGCAGTACTTC
CASSLDGLMSAEQYF
>NA|NA|TRBV3-1/TRBV3-2|TRBJ1-2
TGTGCCAGCAGCCAGCCCCGGTGGGGCGGCTACACCTTC
CASSQPRWGGYTF
>TRBD2|NA|TRBV14|TRBJ2-7
TGTGCCAGCAGCCACCTCCGGACTAGCGGGAGATACGAGCAGTACTTC
CASSHLRTSGRYEQYF
>TRBD1|NA|TRBV5-1|TRBJ2-7
TGCGCCAGCAGCCGTATCGCAGGGGGCGCGGTTACCATCTCCTACGAGCAGTACTTC
CASSRIAGGAVTISYEQYF
>TRBD1|NA|TRBV13|TRBJ2-3
TGTGCCAGCAGCTTAGAAACAGGGGGCGCTTCTAACACAGATACGCAGTATTTT
CASSLETGGASNTDTQYF
>NA|once|TRBV12-3/TRBV12-4|TRBJ1-5
TGTGCGATCGGCGGGGTTGGAGGTGAGCCCCAGCATTTT
CAIGGVGGEPQHF
>NA|NA|TRBV2|TRBJ2-7
TGTGCCAGCACCACAGGAGACCAGCAGTACTTC
CASTTGDQQYF
>NA|few|TRBV18|TRBJ1-5
TGTGCCAGCTCCGACGAGCGACCGGGGAAACATTTT
CASSDERPGKHF
>TRBD1|once|TRBV27|TRBJ1-2
TGTGCCAGCAGCCAGGACAGGGGATTCTATGGCTACACCTTC
CASSQDRGFYGYTF
>TRBD2|NA|TRBV15|TRBJ2-2
TGTGCCACCAGTTCCACTAGCGGGGATCACACCGGGGAGCTGTTTTTT
CATSSTSGDHTGELFF
>NA|few|TRBV9|TRBJ1-1
TGTGCCAGCAGCCTGCACGCTAGGAACACTGAAGCTTTCTTT
CASSLHARNTEAFF
>TRBD1|NA|TRBV10-3|TRBJ1-1
TGTGCCATTGCCACCAGGGGGGAGGAAACTGAAGCTTTCTTT
CAIATRGEETEAFF
>TRBD1|NA|TRBV28|TRBJ1-1
TGTGCCAGCAGTTTAGGCGGGACAGGGGAAGCTTTCTTT
CASSLGGTGEAFF
>NA|NA|TRBV6-4|TRBJ1-2
TGTGCCAGCAGTGACGCGGGATATGGCTACACCTTC
CASSDAGYGYTF
>TRBD1|NA|TRBV27|TRBJ1-2
TGTGCCAGCAGTTATATTGGACAGGCCCGTTTGGATGGCTACACCTTC
CASSYIGQARLDGYTF
>NA|NA|TRBV7-9|TRBJ1-6
TGTGCCAGCAGCTCCCCGGCGGATTCACCCCTCCACTTT
CASSSPADSPLHF
>NA|NA|TRBV20-1|TRBJ2-3
TGCAGTGCTATTCCTACAGATACGCAGTATTTT
CSAIPTDTQYF
>NA|NA|TRBV28|TRBJ1-6
TGTGCCAGCAGTTTAAGGGGGACGCCTAATTCACCCCTCCACTTT
CASSLRGTPNSPLHF
>TRBD1|few|TRBV9|TRBJ2-7
TGTGCCAGCAGCCCATCCGGGACAGGGATTTTCTCCTACGAGCAGTACTTC
CASSPSGTGIFSYEQYF
>NA|NA|TRBV15|TRBJ2-1
TGTGCCACCAGCAGAGGTTTAGGGGACAATGAGCAGTTCTTC
CATSRGLGDNEQFF